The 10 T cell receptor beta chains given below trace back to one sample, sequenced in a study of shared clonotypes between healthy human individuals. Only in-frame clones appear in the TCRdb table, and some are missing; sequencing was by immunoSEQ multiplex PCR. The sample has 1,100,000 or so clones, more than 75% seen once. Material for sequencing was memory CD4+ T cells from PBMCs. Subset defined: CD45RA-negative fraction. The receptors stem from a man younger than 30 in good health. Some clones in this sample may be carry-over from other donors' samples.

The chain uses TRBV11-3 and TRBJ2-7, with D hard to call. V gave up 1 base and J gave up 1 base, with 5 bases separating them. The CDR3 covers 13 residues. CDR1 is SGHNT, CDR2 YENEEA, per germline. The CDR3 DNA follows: TGTGCCAGCAGCTTAGGGGAATCCTACGAGCAGTACTTC. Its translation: CASSLGESYEQYF. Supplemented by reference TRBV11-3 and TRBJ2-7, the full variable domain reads EAGVVQSPRYKIIEKKQPVAFWCNPISGHNTLYWYLQNLGQGPELLIRYENEEAVDDSQLPKDRFSAERLKGVDSTLKIQPAELGDSAVYLCASSLGESYEQYFGPGTRLTVT.

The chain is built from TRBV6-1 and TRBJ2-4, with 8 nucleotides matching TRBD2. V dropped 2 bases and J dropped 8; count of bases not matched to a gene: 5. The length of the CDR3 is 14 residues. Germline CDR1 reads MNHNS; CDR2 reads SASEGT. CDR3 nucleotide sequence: TGTGCCAGCAGTGAAAGCGGGAGCTGGGACATTCAGTACTTC. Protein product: CASSESGSWDIQYF.

The CDR3, as DNA: TGTGCCAGCAGCTTAGCGCTAGTAGAGAGACTAGCGGACAATGAGCAGTTCTTC. It specifies CASSLALVERLADNEQFF. V is TRBV7-2 and J is TRBJ2-1; 9 bases map to TRBD2. The CDR3 length is 18 residues. The V gene's germline CDR1 is SGHTA and CDR2 FQGNSA. Trimming cost V 0 bases and J 5 bases; bases outside gene matches: 11.

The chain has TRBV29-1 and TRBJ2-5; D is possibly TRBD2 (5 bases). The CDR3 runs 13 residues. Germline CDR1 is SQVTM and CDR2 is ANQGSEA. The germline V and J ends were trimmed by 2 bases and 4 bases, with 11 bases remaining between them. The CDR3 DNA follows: TGCAGCGTTGAAAAGGGTGGAGGAGAGACCCAGTACTTC. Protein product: CSVEKGGGETQYF.

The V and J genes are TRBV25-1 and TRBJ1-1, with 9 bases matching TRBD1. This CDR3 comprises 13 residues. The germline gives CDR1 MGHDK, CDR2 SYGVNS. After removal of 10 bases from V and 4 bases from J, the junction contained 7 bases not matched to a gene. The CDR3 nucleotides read TGTGCCAAACAGGGGGCGAGAAGCACTGAAGCTTTCTTT. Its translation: CAKQGARSTEAFF.

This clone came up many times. CDR3 sequence (DNA): TGTGCCAGCAGCTGGGGGAAAGCCAAAAACATTCAGTACTTC. It is translated as CASSWGKAKNIQYF. This chain uses TRBV11-2 with TRBJ2-4; D possibly matches TRBD1 or TRBD2 (5 bases each). Looked up from germline, CDR1 is SGHAT and CDR2 is FQNNGV. V was shortened by 4 bases and J by 0 bases, with 7 bases between the two germline ends. The CDR3 is 14 residues long.

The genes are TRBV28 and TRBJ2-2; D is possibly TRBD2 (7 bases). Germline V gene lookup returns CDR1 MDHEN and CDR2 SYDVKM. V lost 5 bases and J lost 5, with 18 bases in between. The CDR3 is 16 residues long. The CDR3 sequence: CASSPLKGRGTGELFF. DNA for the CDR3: TGTGCCAGCAGTCCCCTCAAAGGGAGGGGGACCGGGGAGCTGTTTTTT.

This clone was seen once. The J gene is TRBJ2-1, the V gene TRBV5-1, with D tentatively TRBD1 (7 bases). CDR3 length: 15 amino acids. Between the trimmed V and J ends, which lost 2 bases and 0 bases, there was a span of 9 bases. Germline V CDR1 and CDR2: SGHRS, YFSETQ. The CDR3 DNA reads TGCGCCAGCAGCTTCCAGGGGGGCTCCTACAATGAGCAGTTCTTC. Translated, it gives CASSFQGGSYNEQFF.

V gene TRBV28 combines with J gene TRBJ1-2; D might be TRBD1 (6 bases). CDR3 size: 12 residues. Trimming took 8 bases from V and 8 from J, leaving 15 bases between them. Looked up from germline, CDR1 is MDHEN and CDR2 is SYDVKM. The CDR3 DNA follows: TGTGCCAGCCACCGGACAGCCCTGGGCTACACCTTC. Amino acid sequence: CASHRTALGYTF.

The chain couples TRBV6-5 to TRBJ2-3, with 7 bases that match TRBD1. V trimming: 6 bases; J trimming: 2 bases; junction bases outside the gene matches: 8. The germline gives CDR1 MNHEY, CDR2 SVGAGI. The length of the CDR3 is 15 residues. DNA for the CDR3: TGTGCCAGCAGCAACAGGGGATCACCCACAGATACGCAGTATTTT. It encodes CASSNRGSPTDTQYF.